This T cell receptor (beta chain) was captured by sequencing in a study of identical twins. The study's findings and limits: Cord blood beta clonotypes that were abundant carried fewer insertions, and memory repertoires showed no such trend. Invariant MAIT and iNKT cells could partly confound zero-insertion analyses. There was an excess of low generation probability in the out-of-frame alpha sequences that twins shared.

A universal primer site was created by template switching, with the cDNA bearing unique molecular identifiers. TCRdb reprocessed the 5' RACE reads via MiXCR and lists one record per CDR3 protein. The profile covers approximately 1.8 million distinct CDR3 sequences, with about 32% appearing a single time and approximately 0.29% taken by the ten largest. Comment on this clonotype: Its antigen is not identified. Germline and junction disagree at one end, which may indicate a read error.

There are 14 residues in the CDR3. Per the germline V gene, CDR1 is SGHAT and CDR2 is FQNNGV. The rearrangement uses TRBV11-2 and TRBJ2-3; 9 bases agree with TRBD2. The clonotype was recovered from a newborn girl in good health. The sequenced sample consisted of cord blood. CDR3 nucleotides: TGTACCAGCAGCTCTAGCGGGGAGCTGGGTACGCAGTATTTT. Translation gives CTSSSSGELGTQYF. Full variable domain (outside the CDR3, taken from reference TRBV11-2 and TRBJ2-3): EAGVAQSPRYKIIEKRQSVAFWCNPISGHATLYWYQQILGQGPKLLIQFQNNGVVDDSQLPKDRFSAERLKGVDSTLKIQPAKLEDSAVYLCTSSSSGELGTQYFGPGTRLTVL.